The 15 T cell receptor beta chains in this list originate from one sample, sequenced in a study of T-cell reconstitution after alpha-beta-depleted transplantation in children. During its preparation, the TCRbeta library received unique molecular identifiers. Each CDR3 protein gets one entry after TCRdb re-called the PCR reads with MiXCR. This sample has approximately 300,000 distinct CDR3 sequences, with roughly 11% found just once. The sequencing here drew on peripheral blood, taken 180 days after TCRalphabeta/CD19-depleted stem cell transplant. These receptors all stem from a male patient between 2 and 15 years old who had a stem cell transplant for chronic granulomatous disease, so the T cells may come from the graft donor.

This clonotype was observed a handful of times. The gene calls are TRBV6-1 and TRBJ2-7, with D possibly TRBD1 on 6 matching bases. In germline, CDR1 is MNHNS, CDR2 SASEGT. The CDR3 runs 12 residues. The V end lost 6 bases, the J end lost 10 bases, and 16 bases lay between the germline ends. In DNA form, the CDR3 reads TGTGCCAGCAGCCCAAACAGGGTTCAACAGTACTTC. It codes for CASSPNRVQQYF.

The table lists this clonotype with many counts. CDR3 protein: CASTLQGAESTDTQYF. DNA of the CDR3: TGTGCCAGCACCCTACAGGGGGCTGAGAGCACAGATACGCAGTATTTT. The chain is built from TRBV12-3 or TRBV12-4 and TRBJ2-3; 9 bases line up with TRBD1. V dropped 7 bases and J dropped 0; count of bases not matched to a gene: 8. This CDR3 comprises 16 residues.

As for this clonotype: A much larger clone differs from this one at a single base, so this may be a read error. The chain is built from TRBV29-1 and TRBJ1-1, with D hard to call. Germline CDR1 reads SQVTM; CDR2 reads ANQGSEA. The CDR3 spans 11 residues. CDR3: CSVVMNAEAFF. The CDR3 DNA sequence: TGCAGCGTTGTGATGAACGCTGAAGCTTTCTTT.

This clonotype was counted ten times or more. V usage is TRBV12-3 or TRBV12-4 and J usage is TRBJ2-7; 13 bases align to TRBD2. V lost 7 bases to trimming and J lost 7 bases; unmatched junction nucleotides: 4. This CDR3 region has 13 residues. The CDR3 reads CASTLGLAGEQYF. Written as DNA, the CDR3 is TGTGCCAGCACTTTGGGACTAGCGGGGGAGCAGTACTTC.

The table lists this clonotype with a few counts. V gene TRBV10-3 combines with J gene TRBJ1-1, with 8 bases aligning to TRBD1. J gave up 1 base and V 2 bases, and 9 bases lay outside the gene matches. The CDR3 runs 17 residues. Per the germline V gene, CDR1 is ENHRY and CDR2 is SYGVKD. The DNA of the CDR3 is TGTGCCATCAGTGAGGCCTATCCACAGGGGGAGAACACTGAAGCTTTCTTT. Protein sequence: CAISEAYPQGENTEAFF.

This clonotype was observed many times. A read error may produce the germline difference seen at one junction end. The chain recombines TRBV18 with TRBJ2-7; D not resolved. The CDR3 is 13 residues long. Germline CDR1 is KGHSH and CDR2 is LQKENI. The CDR3: CASSPPQRLEQYF. The CDR3 DNA reads as TGTGCCAGCTCGCCACCCCAGCGTTTAGAGCAGTACTTC. Full variable domain (outside the CDR3, taken from reference TRBV18 and TRBJ2-7): NAGVMQNPRHLVRRRGQEARLRCSPMKGHSHVYWYRQLPEEGLKFMVYLQKENIIDESGMPKERFSAEFPKEGPSILRIQQVVRGDSAAYFCASSPPQRLEQYFGPGTRLTVT.

This clonotype was recorded at least ten times. The chain is built from TRBV6-5 and TRBJ2-5, with 8 bases that match TRBD2. The CDR3 sequence is 15 residues long. CDR1 and CDR2 (germline): MNHEY, SVGAGI. Trimming at V came to 5 bases and at J to 0 bases, leaving 5 bases not matched to a gene. This chain's CDR3 is CASSPLRGDQETQYF. The CDR3 DNA follows: TGTGCCAGCAGTCCACTGCGGGGGGACCAAGAGACCCAGTACTTC.

The table lists this clonotype with a few counts. V and J are TRBV10-2 and TRBJ1-2; possibly TRBD1 for D (6 bases). This CDR3 is 15 amino acids long. CDR1 and CDR2 (germline): WSHSY, SAAADI. V lost 6 bases and J 8 bases, leaving 22 bases between the germline ends. The CDR3 DNA is TGCGCCAGCAGCTTCTCAGGGGCCCTAGCCGGGGGCTACACCTTC. Translation gives CASSFSGALAGGYTF.

This clonotype occurred many times. The rearrangement joins TRBV27 to TRBJ2-3, with D unclear. The V end was cut by 3 bases, the J end by 4 bases, with 14 bases between. The CDR3 contains 15 residues. Germline V gives CDR1 MNHEY, CDR2 SMNVEV (reference sequence). Written as DNA, the CDR3 is TGTGCCAGCAGTTTTCGCCAGGTTATGGCAGATACGCAGTATTTT. It translates to CASSFRQVMADTQYF.

This clonotype was counted a few times. This sequence joins TRBV3-1 and TRBJ2-1; TRBD2 is a possible D gene (5 bases). The CDR3 consists of 20 residues. The V end was cut by 4 bases, the J end by 5 bases, with 30 bases between. Germline V gene lookup returns CDR1 LGHDT and CDR2 YNNKEL (reference sequence). CDR3 sequence reads: CASSPFAPPLRGIVDNEQFF. DNA of the CDR3: TGTGCCAGCAGCCCCTTCGCTCCCCCACTACGAGGGATAGTTGACAATGAGCAGTTCTTC.

Ten or more counts support this clonotype. The chain employs TRBV12-3 or TRBV12-4 and TRBJ2-1; 9 nucleotides align to TRBD2. Germline trimming cut 1 base from V and 6 bases from J; bases unmatched to any gene: 4. The CDR3 contains 15 residues. The CDR3 loop reads CASSLVLAGFNEQFF. CDR3 coding DNA: TGTGCCAGCAGTTTAGTCCTAGCGGGATTCAATGAGCAGTTCTTC.

This clonotype was seen at least ten times. The chain has TRBV6-5 and TRBJ1-6, with D possibly TRBD1 on 5 matching bases. V gave up 2 bases and J gave up 7 bases, with 9 bases separating them. This CDR3 contains 14 residues. Germline V gene sequence: CDR1 MNHEY, CDR2 SVGAGI. The CDR3 loop is CASSYGGWNSPLHF. CDR3 DNA sequence: TGTGCCAGCAGTTACGGGGGGTGGAATTCACCCCTCCACTTT.

The sample holds many counts of this clonotype. The chain's CDR3 is CSARPGLAIHEQYF. In DNA form, the CDR3 reads TGCAGTGCCAGACCGGGACTAGCTATCCACGAGCAGTACTTC. The chain combines TRBV20-1 with TRBJ2-7; 9 bases match TRBD2. The germline CDR1 and CDR2 sequences are DFQATT and SNEGSKA (reference sequence). This CDR3 contains 14 residues. The junction had 11 bases not matched to a gene; V was cut back by 6 bases and J by 5 bases.

The sample holds many counts of this clonotype. The chain has TRBV12-3 or TRBV12-4 and TRBJ2-3, with a weak D call TRBD2 (6 bases). The CDR3 loop spans 15 amino acids. V lost 4 bases and J lost 1, with 12 bases in between. The CDR3: CASSSPPGGTDTQYF. Written as DNA, the CDR3 is TGTGCCAGCAGTTCGCCCCCGGGGGGCACAGATACGCAGTATTTT.

Of note for this clonotype: This may be a read error: a much more frequent sequence differs by one nucleotide. The chain recombines TRBV20-1 with TRBJ1-5; D uncertain. Germline loops: CDR1 DFQATT, CDR2 SNEGSKA (reference sequence). This CDR3 is 12 amino acids long. In DNA form, the CDR3 reads TGCAGTGCTAGAGGGAGGGATCAGCCCCAGAATTTT. It yields the protein CSARGRDQPQNF.